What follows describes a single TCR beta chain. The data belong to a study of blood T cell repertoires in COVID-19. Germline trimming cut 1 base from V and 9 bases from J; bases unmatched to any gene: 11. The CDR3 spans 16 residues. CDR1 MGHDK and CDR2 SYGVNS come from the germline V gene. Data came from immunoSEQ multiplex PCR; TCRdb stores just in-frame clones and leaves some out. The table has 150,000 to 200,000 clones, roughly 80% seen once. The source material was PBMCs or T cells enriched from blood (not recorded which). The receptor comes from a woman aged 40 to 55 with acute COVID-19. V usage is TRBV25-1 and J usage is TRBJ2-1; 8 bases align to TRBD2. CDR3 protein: CASSESKVAGRSEQFF. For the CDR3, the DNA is TGTGCCAGCAGTGAATCTAAGGTAGCGGGACGGAGTGAGCAGTTCTTC.